This T cell receptor beta chain is drawn from a study of blood T cells in healthy people across ages. Study summary: About one barcoded beta molecule per two T cells came from capture by template switching.

Trimming took 2 bases from V and 9 from J; bases not matched to a gene: 3. The CDR3 sequence is 15 residues long. CDR1 and CDR2 from the germline V gene are MNHEY and SMNVEV (reference sequence). A second about 7 to 11 cycle PCR used barcoded and J-beta primers. Each CDR3 protein is one row after TCRdb ran MiXCR on the 5' RACE reads. The table includes about a million distinct CDR3 sequences, roughly 50% detected once. Broader study findings: TCR beta diversity correlated strongly with naive T cell percentage.

This clonotype was found a few times. Its antigen remains unknown. Sequenced material: blood. J is TRBJ2-4 and V is TRBV27; 14 bases line up with TRBD2. The receptor's source is a woman aged 55-75 years in good health. The CDR3 loop reads CASSLGTSGRTIQYF. The CDR3 nucleotides read TGTGCCAGCAGTTTAGGGACTAGCGGGAGAACCATTCAGTACTTC.